This T cell receptor beta chain comes out of a study of cytomegalovirus exposure and HLA in healthy donors (dated by TCRdb to 2017 to 2019). General notes on the study: An earlier analysis of roughly 630 of the donors reported approximately 270 Gb of sequence data and some 120 million unique TCR beta sequences from roughly 180 million T cells. An early release that covered more than 550 HLA-typed donors contained around 330 gigabases of sequencing data and tens of millions of unique TCR sequences. Of the roughly 430 genotyped donors, 65% to 90% fell in the genetic ancestry cluster associated with self-reported Caucasian donors. The study aimed to test whether cataloging public T cell receptors could reveal signatures of past pathogen exposure. The T cell repertoires of 550 to 850 subjects were profiled by immunosequencing and related to cytomegalovirus serostatus. Besides the first cohort of roughly 700 subjects, a separate validation cohort made up of around 120 different subjects was used. To predict cytomegalovirus infection status, the study brought together high-throughput TCR immunosequencing, statistical association of individual TCRs with disease status, and machine learning. To study patterns of TCR occurrence, a later analysis re-analyzed previously published TCR beta repertoires from 666 donors and added high-resolution HLA genotyping. Rather than using new phenotypic data, the later analysis identified candidate immune exposures from TCR beta sequences and from how often those sequences occurred across donors. An earlier analysis of some 500 of the donors applied high-throughput TCR beta sequencing to assess whether each TCR beta V gene segment acted as functional or pseudogenic. Alongside the repertoire data, information on donor age, sex, ethnicity and CMV serostatus was compiled. A later genetic analysis used genome-wide SNP genotypes for about three fifths of the 666 donors, treating that subset as a discovery cohort. All discovery cohort repertoires had been generated on a single sequencing platform. Class I and class II HLA loci were covered by the typing at four-digit resolution. The number of typed donors differed by locus: roughly 620-640 for A, B, C, DRB1 and DQB1; roughly 510 for DQA1; 606 for DPA1; and 400 to 480 for DPB1. A few DR-DQ haplotypes were treated as single units for association and clustering because of strong linkage in the cohort. Among approximately 370 genotyped donors of the cohort, an average of around 240,000 unique TCR beta nucleotide sequences was sequenced per donor, of which about 18% were non-productive. Here is what the overall study found, with its caveats: In this cohort, only TCR beta chains were sequenced, and detectable features were limited by the absence of alpha or paired-chain data. The 87-base-pair reads could not distinguish some IMGT-functional V segments, including TRBV6-2 and TRBV6-3, so those segments were excluded. Several of the top co-occurrence clusters appeared to be linked to parvovirus B19, influenza, CMV and Epstein-Barr virus, according to a later analysis. The study listed 164 TCR beta chains as associated with cytomegalovirus. Correlated functional status among segregating V segments might be attributable to linkage disequilibrium, but an unknown experimental factor could not be ruled out. The authors suggested that the approach could potentially be extended to other disease states and immunological phenotypes. In a later analysis, around 15,000 TCR beta sequences were associated with specific HLA alleles at a false discovery rate of 0.05. A later analysis found that most CMV-associated TCR beta chains appeared HLA-restricted, with HLA associations seemingly driven largely by CMV exposure. The only immune exposure information available for the cohort was CMV serostatus. In a later genetic analysis, a missense DCLRE1C variant was associated with V-gene and J-gene trimming of TCR beta chains, and the association was replicated in an independent cohort. In a later analysis, TCR association rates were found to vary across HLA loci, with the most associated TCRs seen for DRB1 alleles and the fewest for HLA-C alleles. In a later analysis, HLA-associated TCR beta chains were found to be more clonally expanded and to have lower generation probabilities than equally common non-associated chains. Strong co-occurrence of HLA alleles, especially DR and DQ, made assigning TCR associations to individual alleles difficult. Compared with the approximately 720-donor mean, donors in an Asian-associated ancestry cluster had fewer N-insertions in productive TCRs, according to a later genetic analysis. HLA typing was unavailable for some donors at each locus, so association tests used only the typed subset. A few of the identified cytomegalovirus-associated TCR beta chains were confirmed in vitro to be specific for cytomegalovirus antigens. Presence/absence analyses assumed roughly uniform sequencing depth across donors, an assumption that may not hold. In an earlier analysis of some 540 of the donors, most TCR beta V segments appeared in productive rearrangements about 90% or about 30% of the time, broadly matching IMGT annotations. A further reported finding was that TCR beta sequences accurately predicted the HLA-A and HLA-B alleles for most subjects in the first cohort. A group of highly shared sequence variants was considered likely to be a technical artifact of the sequencing pipeline. While some public TCRs were present in many individuals, most TCR sequences turned up only very rarely across donors. The earlier analysis of nearly 600 of the donors excluded seventeen rarely observed V segments, including chromosome 9 orphons, because counts were too low. In both the original and validation cohorts, the classifier was reported to diagnose cytomegalovirus status with high specificity and sensitivity.

The CDR3 contains 12 residues, cysteine and phenylalanine counted. Only the CDR3 region is kept as DNA, spanning 36 bases read in frame from base 1. V and J are truncated by 6 bases and 6 bases respectively, leaving an intervening sequence of 9 bases. As encoded in the germline V gene, CDR1 is MDHEN while CDR2 is SYDVKM. The cohort was made up of 666 healthy bone marrow donors. Cohort members were all nominally healthy when sampled, although unrecorded immune exposures were likely present. The donor tested CMV seropositive, placing the donor among the 289 seropositive members of the cohort. Every donor gave a peripheral blood sample, and the peripheral blood mononuclear cells from that sample were used for TCR beta sequencing. The Qiagen DNeasy Blood Extraction Kit was used to extract genomic DNA from the blood cell samples. Libraries were built with the immunoSEQ multiplex PCR assay. For the multiplex PCR, a mixture combining 60 forward primers for TCR Vbeta segments and 13 reverse primers for TCR Jbeta segments was used. A multiplex PCR assay on genomic DNA amplified the CDR3 region of rearranged TCR beta genes. The Illumina HiSeq System was used to sequence the amplified TCR beta libraries as 87-base-pair reads. Processing in the source paper ran as follows. Across the 640 or so repertoires, a later analysis counted tens of millions of unique TCR beta chains, around 11 million of which were shared by at least two donors. Raw reads were error-corrected and collapsed into unique sequences with a nearest-neighbor algorithm that merged closely related sequences to remove PCR and sequencing errors. Alignment of CDR3 sequences to IMGT reference sequences was used to assign V, D and J gene segments. For a sequence to be retained, a match of at least six nucleotides to both a V gene segment and a J gene segment was required. Rearrangements were called productive when the CDR3 lacked stop codons and stayed in frame with V and J; all others were non-productive. Following IMGT convention, CDR3 was defined as the stretch from the second conserved V-encoded cysteine up to the conserved J-encoded phenylalanine. The earlier analysis of approximately 500 of the donors excluded sequences that lacked an unambiguous match to a single V gene segment. An earlier analysis of about 590 of the donors classified V segments as functional when productive rearrangements were above 56.7% and as segregating when the standard deviation between donors was above 5%. To diagnose cytomegalovirus status from the catalog of TCR beta chain sequences, a statistical classification framework was built. V and J gene assignment, in a later analysis, came from comparing TCR nucleotide sequences with IMGT/GENE-DB human TR gene sequences. In a later analysis, CDR3 sequences and most-parsimonious VDJ recombination scenarios were assigned using the TCRdist pipeline. In a later analysis, each TCR beta chain was defined by its CDR3 amino acid sequence together with its V-gene family, and reads lacking a unique V-gene family were excluded. As a way to deal with suspected cross-contamination and a sequencing artifact, a later analysis dropped hundreds of nucleotide sequences that were highly shared and had low generation probability. For each public chain, a later analysis derived a clonal expansion index from normalized ranks of inferred template counts within each repertoire. A later analysis computed generation probabilities with a VDJ recombination model fitted to out-of-frame rearrangements, and checked the results against IGoR. In a later analysis, TCR-TCR, TCR-HLA and TCR-CMV co-occurrence was scored with hypergeometric tests, and a repertoire-size bias correction was applied to TCR pairs. In a later analysis, false discovery rates were estimated by permuting HLA or CMV assignments 20 times. In a later analysis, co-occurring TCRs were grouped using DBSCAN, with TCRdist sequence similarity added in when clustering inside HLA-allele-positive subsets. For co-occurrence clustering, repertoires with fewer than 30,000 or more than 120,000 public chains were excluded, along with 5 or 6 repertoires with anomalous nucleotide sharing. What TCRdb holds here is the immuneACCESS table cut down to in-frame rearrangements. Part of the clones is not present; checked against another copy, under half of the missing clones reflect an unresolved V gene, and the others are unexplained. The D gene and trimming were derived from the DNA, and the V and J assignments and clone size from that table. In all, the sample holds 110,000 to 150,000 clones, and approximately 78% of those were seen once. 3.5% to 5.5% of the sample comes from the top ten.

On this clone itself: What this receptor recognizes is not known. Base qualities are missing; no much larger clone stands one base away.

The rearranged chain carries TRBV28 and TRBJ2-1; tentative D gene TRBD2, with 6 bases matching. Specimen: PBMCs. This TCR was recovered from a woman in her thirties or forties in good health and CMV-seropositive. This receptor carries the CDR3 CASRQTSNEQFF. The DNA sequence reads TGTGCCAGCAGGCAGACTAGCAATGAGCAGTTCTTC.